The clone carrying this T cell receptor beta chain occurred a few times. Its specificity is unknown. Treatment defined: roughly 18 received Ad26.COV2.S at low or high dose, single or two shots; 5 received placebo; per-sample allocation not given. Samples were taken on day 63 after the first vaccine or placebo injection. The data are from a study of Ad26.COV2.S vaccination and SARS-CoV-2 variants. As for the study in general: Donor joined the COV1001 Ad26.COV2.S trial arm. Each vaccinee took Ad26.COV2.S intramuscularly, once or twice 56 days apart. Study-wide findings and caveats: Assessments of TCR breadth and depth may have underestimated the total T cell responses.

Germline assignment: CDR1 WNHNN and CDR2 SYGVQD (reference sequence). V was cut by 2 bases and J by 7 bases, with 11 bases left in between. The CDR3 runs to 14 residues. The repertoire was sequenced with immunoSEQ multiplex PCR; TCRdb's copy has only in-frame clones and lacks some. Of under 500,000 clones listed, 92% are singletons. The receptor's source is a person aged 18-60 years who received the Ad26.COV2.S COVID-19 vaccine or a placebo. The chain carries TRBV10-1 and TRBJ1-4, with unresolved D. Sequencing used peripheral blood, obtained in a trial of Ad26.COV2.S vaccine versus placebo. CDR3 loop: CASSEEGSSEKLFF. In nucleotides, the CDR3 is TGCGCCAGCAGTGAGGAGGGTAGTAGTGAAAAACTGTTTTTT.